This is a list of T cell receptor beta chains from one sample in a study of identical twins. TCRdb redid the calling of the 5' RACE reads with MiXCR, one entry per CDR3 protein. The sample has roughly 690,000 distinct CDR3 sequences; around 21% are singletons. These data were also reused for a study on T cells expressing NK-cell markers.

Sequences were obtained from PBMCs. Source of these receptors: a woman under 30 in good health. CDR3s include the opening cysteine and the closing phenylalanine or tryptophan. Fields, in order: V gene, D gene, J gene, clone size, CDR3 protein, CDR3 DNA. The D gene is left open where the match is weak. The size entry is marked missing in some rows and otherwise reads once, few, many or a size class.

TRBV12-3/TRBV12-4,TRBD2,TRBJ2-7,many,CASRPPGLAGVGEQYF,TGTGCCAGCAGACCACCGGGACTAGCGGGAGTTGGCGAGCAGTACTTC
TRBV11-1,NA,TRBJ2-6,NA,CASSRTDYIGPGANVLTF,TGTGCCAGCAGCCGCACTGACTACATCGGGCCTGGGGCCAACGTCCTGACTTTC
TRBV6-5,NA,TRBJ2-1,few,CASSYQGSTVDQFF,TGTGCCAGCAGTTACCAGGGCTCCACGGTTGATCAGTTCTTC
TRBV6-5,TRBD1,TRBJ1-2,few,CASSYSLAGGDYGYTF,TGTGCCAGCAGTTACTCGTTGGCAGGGGGCGACTATGGCTACACCTTC
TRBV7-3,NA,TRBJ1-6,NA,CASSLGPNSPLHF,TGTGCCAGCAGCTTAGGACCAAATTCACCCCTCCACTTT
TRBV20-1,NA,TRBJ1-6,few,CSARGSDKVSYNSPLHF,TGCAGTGCTAGAGGTTCCGACAAAGTCTCCTATAATTCACCCCTCCACTTT
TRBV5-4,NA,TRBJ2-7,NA,CASSSGLLSSYEQYF,TGTGCCAGCAGCTCCGGTCTCCTCAGCTCCTACGAGCAGTACTTC
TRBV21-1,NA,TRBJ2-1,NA,CASSKETSGRAGEQFF,TGTGCCAGCAGCAAAGAGACTAGCGGGAGGGCCGGTGAGCAGTTCTTC
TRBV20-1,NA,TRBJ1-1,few,CSARAPGPEAFF,TGCAGTGCTAGAGCCCCGGGGCCTGAAGCTTTCTTT
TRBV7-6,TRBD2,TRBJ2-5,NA,CASSHPGLGKTQYF,TGTGCCAGCAGCCATCCGGGACTAGGGAAGACCCAGTACTTC
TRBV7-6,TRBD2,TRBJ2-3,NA,CASSLGVPRGADTQYF,TGTGCCAGCAGCTTAGGGGTACCGCGGGGGGCAGATACGCAGTATTTT
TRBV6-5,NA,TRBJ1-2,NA,CASSYGEQYYGYTF,TGTGCCAGCAGTTACGGGGAACAGTACTATGGCTACACCTTC
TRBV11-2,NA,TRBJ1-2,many,CASSPPGRDYGYTF,TGTGCCAGCTCCCCGCCGGGACGGGACTATGGCTACACCTTC
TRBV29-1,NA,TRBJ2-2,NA,CSVGYRAHTGELFF,TGCAGCGTTGGGTACCGAGCCCACACCGGGGAGCTGTTTTTT
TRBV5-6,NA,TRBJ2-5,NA,CASILLGDQYF,TGTGCCAGCATCCTGTTGGGTGACCAGTACTTC
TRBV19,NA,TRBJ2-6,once,CASMTHSGANVLTF,TGTGCCAGTATGACGCACTCTGGGGCCAACGTCCTGACTTTC
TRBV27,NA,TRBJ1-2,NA,CASSLSWGVNGYTF,TGTGCCAGCAGTTTATCGTGGGGGGTCAATGGCTACACCTTC
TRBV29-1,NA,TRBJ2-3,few,CSVAGPSTDTQYF,TGCAGCGTCGCGGGACCGTCGACAGATACGCAGTATTTT
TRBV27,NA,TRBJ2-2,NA,CASSTGITANTGELFF,TGTGCCAGCAGCACAGGGATAACGGCGAACACCGGGGAGCTGTTTTTT
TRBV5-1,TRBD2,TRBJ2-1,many,CASSSALAGGLNEQFF,TGCGCCAGCAGCTCCGCCCTAGCGGGGGGGCTCAATGAGCAGTTCTTC
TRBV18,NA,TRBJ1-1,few,CASSSSPDTEAFF,TGTGCCAGCTCCTCGTCACCAGACACTGAAGCTTTCTTT
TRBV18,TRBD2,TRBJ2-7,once,CASSPKASGAYEQYF,TGTGCCAGCTCACCGAAGGCTAGCGGGGCCTACGAGCAGTACTTC
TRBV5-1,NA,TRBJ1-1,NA,CASSLDSTEAFF,TGCGCCAGCAGCTTGGACAGCACTGAAGCTTTCTTT
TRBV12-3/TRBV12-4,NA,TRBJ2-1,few,CASRGHRTDSSSYNEQFF,TGTGCCAGCCGAGGACACCGAACTGACTCCAGCTCCTACAATGAGCAGTTCTTC
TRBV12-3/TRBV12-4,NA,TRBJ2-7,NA,CASSPLKGGYEQYF,TGTGCCAGCAGTCCCCTAAAAGGTGGCTACGAGCAGTACTTC
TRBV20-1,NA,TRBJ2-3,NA,CSARPPRGRTDTQYF,TGCAGTGCTAGACCCCCGAGGGGACGCACAGATACGCAGTATTTT
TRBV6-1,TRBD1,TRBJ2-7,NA,CASPRTGTDEQYF,TGTGCCAGTCCTAGGACAGGTACTGACGAGCAGTACTTC
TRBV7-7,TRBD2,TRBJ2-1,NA,CASSLEASGGRNEQFF,TGTGCTAGCAGCTTAGAGGCTAGCGGGGGGCGGAATGAGCAGTTCTTC
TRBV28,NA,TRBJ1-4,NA,CALRAPTNEKLFF,TGTGCCCTAAGGGCACCAACTAATGAAAAACTGTTTTTT
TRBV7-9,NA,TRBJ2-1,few,CASSLRGGPIGNEQFF,TGTGCCAGCAGCTTAAGAGGGGGGCCAATCGGCAATGAGCAGTTCTTC
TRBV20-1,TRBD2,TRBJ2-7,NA,CSALGTSGTYEQYF,TGCAGTGCCCTCGGGACTAGCGGCACCTACGAGCAGTACTTC
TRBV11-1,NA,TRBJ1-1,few,CASSSAREREAFF,TGTGCCAGCAGCTCGGCGAGGGAGCGGGAAGCTTTCTTT